This TCR beta chain was found in a study of cytomegalovirus exposure and HLA in healthy donors. General study points: In a later analysis, across HLA loci, associated TCR counts were highest for DRB1, lowest for HLA-C. According to an earlier analysis, most TCR beta V segments yielded productive rearrangements about 87% or about 30% of the time. Among donors in an Asian-associated ancestry cluster, a later analysis reportedly found fewer N-insertions than the roughly 610-donor mean.

The CDR3 has 14 residues. From germline, CDR1 is SQVTM and CDR2 ANQGSEA. V dropped 4 bases and J dropped 10; count of bases not matched to a gene: 11. With respect to this clone: Its antigen is not identified.

Primers included in the PCR were 60 Vbeta and 13 Jbeta primers. Only in-frame clones appear in the TCRdb table, and some are missing; sequencing was by immunoSEQ multiplex PCR. The table lists a few hundred thousand clones, around nine tenths of them singletons. Sequenced material: PBMCs. The V call is TRBV29-1, the J call TRBJ2-1; 9 nucleotides agree with TRBD2. This clonotype was sampled from a woman aged 18-29 years in good health and CMV-seronegative. The CDR3 is CSVAGPAGGREQFF. As DNA, the CDR3 is TGCAGCGTTGCGGGCCCAGCGGGGGGCCGGGAGCAGTTCTTC.